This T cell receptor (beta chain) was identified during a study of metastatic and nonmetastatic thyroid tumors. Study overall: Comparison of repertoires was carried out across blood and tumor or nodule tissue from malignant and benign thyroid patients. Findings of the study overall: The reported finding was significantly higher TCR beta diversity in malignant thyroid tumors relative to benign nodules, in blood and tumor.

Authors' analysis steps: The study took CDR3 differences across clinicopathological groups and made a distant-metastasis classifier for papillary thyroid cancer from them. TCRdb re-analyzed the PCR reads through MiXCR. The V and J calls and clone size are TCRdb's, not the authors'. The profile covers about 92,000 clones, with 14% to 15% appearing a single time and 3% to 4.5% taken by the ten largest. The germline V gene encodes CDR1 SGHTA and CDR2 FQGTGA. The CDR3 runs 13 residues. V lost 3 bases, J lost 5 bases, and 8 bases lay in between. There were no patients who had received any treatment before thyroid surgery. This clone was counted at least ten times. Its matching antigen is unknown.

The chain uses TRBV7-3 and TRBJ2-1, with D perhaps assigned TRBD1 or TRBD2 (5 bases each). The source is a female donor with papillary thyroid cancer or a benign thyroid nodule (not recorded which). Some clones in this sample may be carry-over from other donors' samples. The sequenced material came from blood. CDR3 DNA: TGTGCCAGCAGCTTGGGGGTAGACAATGAGCAGTTCTTC. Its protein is CASSLGVDNEQFF.